This T cell receptor beta chain is from a study of sequential checkpoint blockade in melanoma (dated by TCRdb to the late 2010s). General notes on the study: Patients were randomized 1:1 to first-line nivolumab followed by ipilimumab (arm A) or ipilimumab followed by nivolumab (arm B). Maintenance nivolumab came after both trial sequences. What the study reported, not specific to this receptor: The model for predicting response that combines TCR metrics with mutation burden needs to be validated in larger, independent patient cohorts.

From a lookup of the germline V gene, CDR1 and CDR2 are SGHRS and YFSETQ. Trimming takes 4 bases off V and 2 bases off J; junction bases not matched to a gene: 3. From its cysteine to its phenylalanine, the CDR3 spans 14 amino acids. Just the 42-base CDR3 DNA is kept, in frame starting at base 1. The sample's treatment or condition label is to be understood as: randomized to nivolumab then ipilimumab (arm A) or the reverse (arm B). Prior DNA-damaging chemotherapy had not been received by any trial patient. Live CD3+CD8+ cells negative for CD19 and CD56 were sorted from thawed PBMCs on a FACS Aria II flow cytometer. Samples came from patients with melanoma in CheckMate 064, a randomized, open-label phase II trial of sequential checkpoint blockade. Leukapheresis was used to collect peripheral blood mononuclear cells, which were then purified with Ficoll-Paque and frozen in human serum with about 9.3% DMSO. Immediately after sorting, the purity of sorted blood CD3+CD8+ cells was verified to be >95%, after which DNA was extracted.

The immunoSEQ Assay was used to immunosequence TCRbeta CDR3 regions from genomic DNA. Before high-throughput sequencing, genomic DNA was amplified using bias-controlled multiplex PCR. For the original study's pipeline: To quantify the absolute abundance of each unique TCRbeta CDR3 region, the sequences were collapsed and filtered. Clonality, defined as 1 minus Pielou's evenness, was calculated using only productive rearrangements. A previously published method was used to identify clones whose frequencies were significantly greater in on-treatment samples than in baseline samples. The table was pulled from immuneACCESS by TCRdb, which kept in-frame rearrangements only. Such tables lose some clones; where checked, under half of the loss comes from unresolved V genes, and the rest has no known cause. The V and J calls and clone size come from that table; D and trimming were worked out from the DNA. The sample table shows around 13,000 clones, and about 75% are seen once. The ten top clones hold under 60% of the sample.

There are a few counts of this clone. This receptor's antigen is unknown. No base-level quality is on record; no much larger clone is a single base apart. The sequences come from CD8+ T cells sorted from blood (inferred from file names), collected from a patient given nivolumab and ipilimumab in sequence. The sequence was obtained from a human donor with melanoma. Recombination connected TRBV5-1 to TRBJ1-2; TRBD1 agrees with 9 junctional bases. CDR3 loop: CASSPGTGNYGYTF. In nucleotide form, the sequence is TGCGCCAGCAGCCCAGGGACAGGGAACTATGGCTACACCTTC.